These 5 T cell receptor beta chains were sequenced from one sample in a study of blood T cell repertoires in COVID-19. Libraries were prepared by immunoSEQ multiplex PCR; TCRdb keeps only in-frame clonotypes and omits some of them. Altogether tens of thousands of clones are present, roughly 91% being singletons, with the ten largest covering roughly 14%. Sequenced material: peripheral blood. Receptors were obtained from a human donor in a cohort sampled during active COVID-19. The donor label of this sample is uncertain.

The V call is TRBV7-9, the J call TRBJ1-3; 7 bases line up with TRBD1. CDR1 is SEHNR and CDR2 is FQNEAQ in the germline V gene (reference sequence). Trimming at V came to 2 bases and at J to 2 bases, leaving 9 bases not matched to a gene. The CDR3 has 17 residues. The CDR3, as DNA: TGTGCCAGCAGCTTACCGCGGGCAGGGGGTACTGGAAACACCATATATTTT. Protein sequence: CASSLPRAGGTGNTIYF.

The chain links TRBV6-6 to TRBJ1-5; 11 bases are shared with TRBD1. Germline-derived CDR1 and CDR2 are MNHNY and SVGAGI (reference sequence). The CDR3 is 14 amino acids. The trim removed 5 bases at V and 7 bases at J, leaving 4 bases unmatched. DNA of the CDR3: TGTGCCAGCAGTCAGGGACAGGGGGTCCAGCCCCAGCATTTT. It yields the protein CASSQGQGVQPQHF.

J is TRBJ1-6 and V is TRBV6-5; 9 bases agree with TRBD1. Germline loops: CDR1 MNHEY, CDR2 SVGAGI. CDR3 length: 15 amino acids. V shed 8 bases, J shed 7 bases, and the junction held 9 bases outside the gene matches. CDR3 amino acids: CASGPGQGRNSPLHF. The CDR3 DNA sequence: TGTGCCAGCGGCCCAGGACAGGGGAGGAATTCACCCCTCCACTTT.

The chain carries TRBV6-5 and TRBJ2-3; the D gene is possibly TRBD1 (5 bases). CDR3 length equals 14 residues. Germline V gene lookup returns CDR1 MNHEY and CDR2 SVGAGI. The germline V and J ends were trimmed by 11 bases and 4 bases, with 19 bases remaining between them. CDR3: CARPGFRFPDTQYF. The CDR3 coding sequence is TGTGCCCGTCCAGGGTTTAGATTCCCAGATACGCAGTATTTT.

The chain links TRBV5-6 to TRBJ1-1; D unresolved. V gave up 0 bases and J gave up 1 base, with 13 bases separating them. The CDR3 extends over 16 amino acids. CDR1 SGHDT and CDR2 YYEEEE come from the germline V gene. CDR3 loop: CASSLASGVTNTEAFF. CDR3 sequence (DNA): TGTGCCAGCAGCTTGGCCAGCGGGGTAACGAACACTGAAGCTTTCTTT.